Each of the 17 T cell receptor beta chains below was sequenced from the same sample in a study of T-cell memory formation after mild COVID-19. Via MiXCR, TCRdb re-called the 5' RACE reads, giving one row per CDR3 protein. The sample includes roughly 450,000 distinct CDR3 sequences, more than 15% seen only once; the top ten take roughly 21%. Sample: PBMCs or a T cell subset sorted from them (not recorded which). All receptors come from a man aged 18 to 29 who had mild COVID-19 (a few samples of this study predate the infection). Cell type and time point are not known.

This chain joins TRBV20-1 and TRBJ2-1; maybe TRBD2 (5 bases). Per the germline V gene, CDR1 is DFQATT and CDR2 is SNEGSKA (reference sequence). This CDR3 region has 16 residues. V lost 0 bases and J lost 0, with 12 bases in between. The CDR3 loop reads CSARDQSSASYNEQFF. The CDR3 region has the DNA TGCAGTGCTAGAGATCAGAGTAGCGCCTCCTACAATGAGCAGTTCTTC.

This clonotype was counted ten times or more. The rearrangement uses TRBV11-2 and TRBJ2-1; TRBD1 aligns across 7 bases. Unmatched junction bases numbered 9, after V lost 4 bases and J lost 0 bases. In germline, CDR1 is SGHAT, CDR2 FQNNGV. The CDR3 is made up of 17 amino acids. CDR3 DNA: TGTGCCAGCAGCTCGACAGGGACCATTAGCTCCTACAATGAGCAGTTCTTC. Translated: CASSSTGTISSYNEQFF.

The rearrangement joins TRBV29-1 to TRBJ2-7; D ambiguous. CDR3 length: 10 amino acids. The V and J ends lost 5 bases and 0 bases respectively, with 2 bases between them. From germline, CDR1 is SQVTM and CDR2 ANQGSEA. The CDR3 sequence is CSVRSYEQYF. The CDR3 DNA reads TGCAGCGTTCGCTCCTACGAGCAGTACTTC.

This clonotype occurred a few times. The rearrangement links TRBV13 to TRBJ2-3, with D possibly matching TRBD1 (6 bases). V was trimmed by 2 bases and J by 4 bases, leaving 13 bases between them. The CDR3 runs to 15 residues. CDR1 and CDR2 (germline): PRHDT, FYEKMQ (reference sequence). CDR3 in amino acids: CASSLHQGSPDTQYF. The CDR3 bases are TGTGCCAGCAGCTTACATCAGGGGAGCCCAGATACGCAGTATTTT.

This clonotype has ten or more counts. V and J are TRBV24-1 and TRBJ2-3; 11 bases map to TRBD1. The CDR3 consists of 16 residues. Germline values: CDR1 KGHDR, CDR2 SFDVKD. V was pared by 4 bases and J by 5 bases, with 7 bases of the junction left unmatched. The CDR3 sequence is CATSDPRDRGGDTQYF. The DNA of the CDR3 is TGTGCCACCAGTGACCCTAGGGACAGGGGGGGAGATACGCAGTATTTT.

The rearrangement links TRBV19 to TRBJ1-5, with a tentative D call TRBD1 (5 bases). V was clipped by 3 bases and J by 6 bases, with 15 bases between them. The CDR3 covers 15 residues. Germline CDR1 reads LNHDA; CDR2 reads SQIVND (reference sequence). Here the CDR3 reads CASSILGRLTQPQHF. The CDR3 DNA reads TGTGCCAGTAGTATTTTGGGACGGCTCACTCAGCCCCAGCATTTT.

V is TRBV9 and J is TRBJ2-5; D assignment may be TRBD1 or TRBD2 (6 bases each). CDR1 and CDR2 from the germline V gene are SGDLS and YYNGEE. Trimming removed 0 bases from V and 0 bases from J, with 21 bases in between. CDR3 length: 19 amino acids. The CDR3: CASSVDPTGRGRNQETQYF. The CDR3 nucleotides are TGTGCCAGCAGCGTAGACCCGACTGGCCGGGGGCGTAACCAAGAGACCCAGTACTTC.

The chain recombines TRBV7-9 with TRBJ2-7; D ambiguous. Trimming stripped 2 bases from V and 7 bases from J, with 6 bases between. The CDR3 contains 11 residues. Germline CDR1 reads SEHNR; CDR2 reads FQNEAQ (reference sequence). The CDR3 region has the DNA TGTGCCAGCAGCTTAAAGTGGGAGCAGTACTTC. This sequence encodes CASSLKWEQYF. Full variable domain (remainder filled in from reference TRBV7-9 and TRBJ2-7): DTGVSQNPRHKITKRGQNVTFRCDPISEHNRLYWYRQTLGQGPEFLTYFQNEAQLEKSRLLSDRFSAERPKGSFSTLEIQRTEQGDSAMYLCASSLKWEQYFGPGTRLTVT.

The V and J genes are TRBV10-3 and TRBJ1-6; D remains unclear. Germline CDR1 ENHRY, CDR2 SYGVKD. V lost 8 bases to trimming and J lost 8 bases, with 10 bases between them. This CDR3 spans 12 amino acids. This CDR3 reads CAISHMDSPLHF. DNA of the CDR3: TGTGCCATCTCTCATATGGATTCACCCCTCCACTTT.

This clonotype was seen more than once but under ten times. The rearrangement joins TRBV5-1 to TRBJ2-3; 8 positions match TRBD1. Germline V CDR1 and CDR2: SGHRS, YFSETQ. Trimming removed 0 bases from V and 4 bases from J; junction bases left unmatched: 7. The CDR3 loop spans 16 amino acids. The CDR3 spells CASSLDTGQGPDTQYF. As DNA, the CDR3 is TGCGCCAGCAGCTTGGATACCGGACAGGGCCCAGATACGCAGTATTTT.

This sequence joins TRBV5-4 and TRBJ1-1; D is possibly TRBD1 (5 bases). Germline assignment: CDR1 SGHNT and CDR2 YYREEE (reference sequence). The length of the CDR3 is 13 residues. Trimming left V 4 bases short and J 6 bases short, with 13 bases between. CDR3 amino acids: CASSQGFAAEAFF. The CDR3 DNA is TGTGCCAGCAGCCAGGGCTTTGCCGCTGAAGCTTTCTTT.

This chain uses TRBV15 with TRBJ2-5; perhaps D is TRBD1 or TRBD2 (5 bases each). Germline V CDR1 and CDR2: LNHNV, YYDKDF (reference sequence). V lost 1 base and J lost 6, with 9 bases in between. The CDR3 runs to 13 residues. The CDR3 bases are TGTGCCACCAGCAGAGGGGGCGGGCAGACCCAGTACTTC. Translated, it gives CATSRGGGQTQYF.

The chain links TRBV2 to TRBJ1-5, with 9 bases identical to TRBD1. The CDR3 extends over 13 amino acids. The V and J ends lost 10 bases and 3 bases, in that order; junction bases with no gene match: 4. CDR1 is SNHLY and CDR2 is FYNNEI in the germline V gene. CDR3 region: CATQQGANQPQHF. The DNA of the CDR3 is TGTGCCACTCAACAGGGGGCCAATCAGCCCCAGCATTTT.

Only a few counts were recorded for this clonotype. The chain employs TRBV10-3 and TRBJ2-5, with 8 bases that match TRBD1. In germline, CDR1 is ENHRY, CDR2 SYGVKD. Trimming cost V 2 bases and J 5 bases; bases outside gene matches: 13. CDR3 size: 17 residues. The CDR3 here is CAISETSDRGGRETQYF. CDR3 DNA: TGTGCCATCAGTGAGACCTCCGACAGGGGAGGTAGGGAGACCCAGTACTTC.

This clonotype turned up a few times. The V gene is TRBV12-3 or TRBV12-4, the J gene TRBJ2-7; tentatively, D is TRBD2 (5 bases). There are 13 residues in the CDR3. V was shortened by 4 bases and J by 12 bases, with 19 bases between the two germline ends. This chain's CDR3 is CASSSSGKLIRYF. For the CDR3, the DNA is TGTGCCAGCAGTTCCTCCGGGAAGCTAATTCGGTACTTC.

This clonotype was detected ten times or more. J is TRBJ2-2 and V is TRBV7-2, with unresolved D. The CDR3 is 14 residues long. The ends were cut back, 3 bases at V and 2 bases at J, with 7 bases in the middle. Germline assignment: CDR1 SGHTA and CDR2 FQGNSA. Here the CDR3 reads CASSFRRNTGELFF. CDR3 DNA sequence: TGTGCCAGCAGCTTCCGCAGAAACACCGGGGAGCTGTTTTTT.

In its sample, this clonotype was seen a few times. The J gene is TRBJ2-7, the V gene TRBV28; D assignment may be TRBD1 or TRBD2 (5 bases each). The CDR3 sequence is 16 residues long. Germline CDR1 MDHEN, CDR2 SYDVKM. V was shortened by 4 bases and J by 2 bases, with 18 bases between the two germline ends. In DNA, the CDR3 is TGTGCCAGCAGTTGGGGGACGTCGTCCATCCCCTACGAGCAGTACTTC. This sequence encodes CASSWGTSSIPYEQYF. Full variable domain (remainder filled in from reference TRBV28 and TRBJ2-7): DVKVTQSSRYLVKRTGEKVFLECVQDMDHENMFWYRQDPGLGLRLIYFSYDVKMKEKGDIPEGYSVSREKKERFSLILESASTNQTSMYLCASSWGTSSIPYEQYFGPGTRLTVT.